Detailed here is one TCR beta chain. The sample is drawn from a study of T cell responses to AZD1222 COVID-19 vaccine. Only in-frame clones appear in the TCRdb table, and some are missing; sequencing was by immunoSEQ multiplex PCR. The sample carries about 160,000 clones, 90% to 95% recorded once. The V gene lost 8 bases and the J gene lost 1 base, with 14 bases spanning the gap. Germline CDR1 is MNHEY and CDR2 is SVGAGI. The CDR3 extends over 14 amino acids. Sequences were derived from peripheral blood, sampled on day 0 of AZD1222 vaccination. This sequence originates from an adult in good health. This chain connects TRBV6-5 to TRBJ1-1; D call uncertain. This chain's CDR3 is CASQSMVENTEAFF. For the CDR3, the DNA is TGTGCCAGCCAATCAATGGTTGAGAACACTGAAGCTTTCTTT.